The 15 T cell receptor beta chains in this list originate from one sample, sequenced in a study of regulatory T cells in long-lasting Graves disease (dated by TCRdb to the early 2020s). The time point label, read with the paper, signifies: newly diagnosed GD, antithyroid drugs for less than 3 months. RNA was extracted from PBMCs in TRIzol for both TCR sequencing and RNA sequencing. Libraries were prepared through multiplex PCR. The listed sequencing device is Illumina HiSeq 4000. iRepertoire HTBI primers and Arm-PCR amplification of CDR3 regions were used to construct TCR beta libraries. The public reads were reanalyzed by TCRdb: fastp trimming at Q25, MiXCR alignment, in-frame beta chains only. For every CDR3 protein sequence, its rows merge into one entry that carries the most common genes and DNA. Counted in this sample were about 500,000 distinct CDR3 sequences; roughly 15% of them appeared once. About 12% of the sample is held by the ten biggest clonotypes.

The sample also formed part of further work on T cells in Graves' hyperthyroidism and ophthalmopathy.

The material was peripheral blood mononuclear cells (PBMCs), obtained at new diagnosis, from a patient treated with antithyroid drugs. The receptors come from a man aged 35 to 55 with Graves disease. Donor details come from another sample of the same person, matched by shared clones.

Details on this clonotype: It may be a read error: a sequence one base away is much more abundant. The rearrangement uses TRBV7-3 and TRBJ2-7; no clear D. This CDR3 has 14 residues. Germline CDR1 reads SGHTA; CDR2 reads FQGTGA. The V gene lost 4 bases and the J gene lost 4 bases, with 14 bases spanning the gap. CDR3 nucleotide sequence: TGTGCCAGCAGCTCATCCATAGACGGATACGAGCAGTACTTC. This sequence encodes CASSSSIDGYEQYF.

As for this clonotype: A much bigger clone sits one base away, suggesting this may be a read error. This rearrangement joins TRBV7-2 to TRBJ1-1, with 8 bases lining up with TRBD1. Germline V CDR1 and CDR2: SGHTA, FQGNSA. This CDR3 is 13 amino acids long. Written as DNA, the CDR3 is TGTGTCAGCTCGGGACAGGTGAACACTGAAGCTTTCTTT. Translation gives CVSSGQVNTEAFF.

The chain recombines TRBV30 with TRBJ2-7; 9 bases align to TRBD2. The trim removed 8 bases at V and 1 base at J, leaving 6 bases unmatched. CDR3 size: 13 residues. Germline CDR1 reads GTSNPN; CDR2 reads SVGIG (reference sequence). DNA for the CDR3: TGTGCCACGGGACTAGCCTTATCCTACGAGCAGTACTTC. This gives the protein CATGLALSYEQYF.

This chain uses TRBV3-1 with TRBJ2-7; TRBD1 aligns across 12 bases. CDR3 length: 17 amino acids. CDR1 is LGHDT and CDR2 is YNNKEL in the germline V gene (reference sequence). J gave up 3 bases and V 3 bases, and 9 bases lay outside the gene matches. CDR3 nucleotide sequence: TGTGCCAGCAGCCACATGGGGGGGACAGGGGGCCACTACGAGCAGTACTTC. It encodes CASSHMGGTGGHYEQYF.

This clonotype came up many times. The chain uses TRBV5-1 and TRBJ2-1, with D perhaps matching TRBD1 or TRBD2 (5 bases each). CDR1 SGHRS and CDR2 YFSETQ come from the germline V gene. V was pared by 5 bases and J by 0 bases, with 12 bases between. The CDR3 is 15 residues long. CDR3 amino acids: CASSRDPSSYNEQFF. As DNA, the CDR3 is TGCGCCAGCAGTAGGGACCCGAGCTCCTACAATGAGCAGTTCTTC.

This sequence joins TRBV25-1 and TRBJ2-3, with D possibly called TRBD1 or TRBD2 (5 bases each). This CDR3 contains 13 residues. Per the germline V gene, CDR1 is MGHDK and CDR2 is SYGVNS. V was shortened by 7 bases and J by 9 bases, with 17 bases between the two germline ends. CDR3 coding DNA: TGTGCCAGCAAGGTGTCAGGGACCAGGACGCAGTATTTT. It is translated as CASKVSGTRTQYF.

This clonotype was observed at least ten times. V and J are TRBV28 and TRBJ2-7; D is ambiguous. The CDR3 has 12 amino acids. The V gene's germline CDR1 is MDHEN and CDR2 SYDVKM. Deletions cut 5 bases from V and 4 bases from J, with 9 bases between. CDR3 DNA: TGTGCCAGCAGTCCAACAGTGTACGAGCAGTACTTC. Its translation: CASSPTVYEQYF.

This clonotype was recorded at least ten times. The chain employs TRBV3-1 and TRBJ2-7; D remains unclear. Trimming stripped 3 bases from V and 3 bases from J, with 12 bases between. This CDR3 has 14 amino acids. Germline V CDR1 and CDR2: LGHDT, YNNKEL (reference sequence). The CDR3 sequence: CASSHLHRDYEQYF. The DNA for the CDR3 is TGTGCCAGCAGCCATCTGCACCGAGACTACGAGCAGTACTTC.

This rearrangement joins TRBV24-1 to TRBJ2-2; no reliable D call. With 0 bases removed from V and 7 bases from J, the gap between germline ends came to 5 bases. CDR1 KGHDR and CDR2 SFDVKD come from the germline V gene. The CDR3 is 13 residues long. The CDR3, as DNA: TGTGCCACCAGTGATTTGATGGGCGGGGAGCTGTTTTTT. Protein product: CATSDLMGGELFF.

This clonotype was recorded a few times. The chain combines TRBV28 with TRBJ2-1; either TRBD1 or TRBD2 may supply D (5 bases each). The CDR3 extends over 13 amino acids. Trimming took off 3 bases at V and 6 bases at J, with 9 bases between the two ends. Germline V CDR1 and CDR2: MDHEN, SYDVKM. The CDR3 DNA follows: TGTGCCAGCAGTTTTACGGGGCTCAATGAGCAGTTCTTC. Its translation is CASSFTGLNEQFF.

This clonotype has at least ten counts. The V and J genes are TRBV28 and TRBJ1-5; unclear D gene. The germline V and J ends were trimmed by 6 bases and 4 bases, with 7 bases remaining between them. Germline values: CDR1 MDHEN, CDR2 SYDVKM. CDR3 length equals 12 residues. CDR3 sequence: CASSSPNQPQHF. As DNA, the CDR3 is TGTGCCAGCAGCTCCCCAAATCAGCCCCAGCATTTT.

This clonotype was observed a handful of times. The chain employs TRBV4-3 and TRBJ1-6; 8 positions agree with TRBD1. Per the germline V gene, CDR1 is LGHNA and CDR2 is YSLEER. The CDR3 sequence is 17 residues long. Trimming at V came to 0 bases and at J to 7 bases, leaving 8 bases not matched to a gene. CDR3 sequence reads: CASSQDRTGISNSPLHF. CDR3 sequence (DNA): TGCGCCAGCAGCCAAGATCGGACAGGGATTAGCAATTCACCCCTCCACTTT.

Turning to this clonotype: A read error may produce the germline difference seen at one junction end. The CDR3 nucleotides are TGTGCCAGCTCCAGAGGGGTGAATAATAAAAAACTGTTTTTT. Encoded protein: CASSRGVNNKKLFF. The chain joins TRBV28 to TRBJ1-4, with D perhaps matching TRBD1 (5 bases). CDR1 MDHEN and CDR2 SYDVKM come from the germline V gene. The CDR3 spans 14 residues.

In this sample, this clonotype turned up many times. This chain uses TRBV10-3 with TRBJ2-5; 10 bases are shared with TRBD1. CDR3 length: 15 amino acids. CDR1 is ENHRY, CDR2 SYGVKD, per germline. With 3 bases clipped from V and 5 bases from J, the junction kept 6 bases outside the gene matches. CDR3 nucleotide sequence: TGTGCCATCAGTGACCGTCGGACAGGGGGGGAGACCCAGTACTTC. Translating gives CAISDRRTGGETQYF.

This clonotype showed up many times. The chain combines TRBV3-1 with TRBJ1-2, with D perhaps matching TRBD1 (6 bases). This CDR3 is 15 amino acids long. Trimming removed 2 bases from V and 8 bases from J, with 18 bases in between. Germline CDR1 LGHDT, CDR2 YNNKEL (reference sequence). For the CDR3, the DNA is TGTGCCAGCAGCCAACGTGGGGGGGGGGCGATCGGCTACACCTTC. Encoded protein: CASSQRGGGAIGYTF. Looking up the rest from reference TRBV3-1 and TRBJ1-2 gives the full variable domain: DTAVSQTPKYLVTQMGNDKSIKCEQNLGHDTMYWYKQDSKKFLKIMFSYNNKELIINETVPNRFSPKSPDKAHLNLHINSLELGDSAVYFCASSQRGGGAIGYTFGSGTRLTVV.